Reported below is one T cell receptor (beta chain). The CDR3 has 12 residues. V was shortened by 4 bases and J by 1 base, with 6 bases between the two germline ends. CDR1 is SGHRS and CDR2 is YFSETQ in the germline V gene. This sample was taken from a study of control samples from healthy donors and cancer patients. Assay: immunoSEQ multiplex PCR; the TCRdb copy retains only in-frame clones and omits some. This sample has about 79,000 clones, with 90% to 95% found just once. This TCR came from a woman aged 40 to 49 with lung cancer. The chain couples TRBV5-1 to TRBJ2-7; D unresolved. The sample taken for sequencing was PBMCs. The CDR3 reads CASSRDSYEQYF. The CDR3 DNA reads as TGCGCCAGCAGCAGGGATTCCTACGAGCAGTACTTC.